This T cell receptor (beta chain) is drawn from a study of blood T cell repertoires in COVID-19. On the study more broadly: Acute-phase and convalescent COVID-19 samples originated in the United States, Italy and Spain. T cells, B-cell-depleted T cells, or PBMCs supplied cDNA or gDNA.

Authors' processing steps: Amplified reference gene primers provided the basis for estimating nucleated cell counts. The protocol was immunoSEQ multiplex PCR, while the TCRdb copy is restricted to in-frame clones and leaves out a portion. The V and J calls and clone size come from that table; D and trimming were worked out from the DNA. The repertoire holds fewer than 250,000 clones, with around 87% as singletons. The CDR3 contains 16 residues. Germline-derived CDR1 and CDR2 are SGHRS and YFSETQ. The ends were cut back, 0 bases at V and 4 bases at J, with 14 bases in the middle. This receptor was identified in a man between 60 and 75 years old with acute or convalescent COVID-19. The rearrangement joins TRBV5-1 to TRBJ2-1; D is possibly TRBD2 (6 bases). Sequenced: peripheral blood. The DNA for the CDR3 is TGCGCCAGCAGCTTGGAATCTGCGCTAGCGTACAATGAGCAGTTCTTC. Its translation is CASSLESALAYNEQFF.